This note documents a single TCR beta chain sequence. This CDR3 is built from 15 residues. The J segment lost 3 bases and the V segment lost 3 bases, leaving 1 base of the junction unmatched. Per the germline V gene, CDR1 is MNHEY and CDR2 is SMNVEV (reference sequence). Generated by immunoSEQ multiplex PCR, the TCRdb table keeps only in-frame clones and is missing some. Found here are around 400,000 clones, over 75% of them singletons; the top ten hold roughly 1.4%. The sample comes from a study of blood T cell repertoires in COVID-19. The sequenced sample consisted of PBMCs or T cells enriched from blood (not recorded which). The sequence came from a woman aged 18-30 years who had been exposed to COVID-19. The J gene is TRBJ2-1, the V gene TRBV27; 11 nucleotides match TRBD1. For the CDR3, the DNA is TGTGCCAGCAGTTTGGGGACAGGGGGCTACAATGAGCAGTTCTTC. Protein product: CASSLGTGGYNEQFF.